This T cell receptor (beta chain) originates from a study of blood T cell repertoires in COVID-19 (dated by TCRdb to about 2020). At the level of the whole study: Samples covering the acute and convalescent phases of COVID-19 were provided by collaborators in the United States, Italy and Spain. The material from the prospective study consisted of cDNA or gDNA derived from T cells, B-cell-depleted T cells, or PBMCs. Deeply sampled blood TCRbeta repertoires from subjects exposed to, actively infected with, or recovered from COVID-19 were included in the dataset. The repertoires were released in a freely available public database meant as a resource for research on the immune response to SARS-CoV-2. Samples came from the ongoing ImmuneRACE study (first 160 participants) plus 1,254 subjects from 6 global collaborators. Nearly every sample came with metadata listing a de-identified subject ID, COVID-19 status, age in years and sex. Where available, HLA class I and class II types were obtained from metadata supplied by the sample provider rather than from assay-based typing. On the study overall, not on this receptor specifically: The quantity of clinical and demographic metadata differed by source and by participant and was supplied without curation.

This clone was observed once. What antigen it recognizes has not been identified. Nothing much larger sits one base from this clone, and base qualities are not available. The immunoSEQ Assay, a bias-controlled multiplex PCR, was used to amplify TCRbeta CDR3 regions from genomic DNA. In the original analysis: Nucleated cell counts per sample were estimated from amplification of reference gene primers within the assay. Sequence reads were collapsed and filtered to measure the absolute abundance of every unique TCRbeta CDR3 rearrangement. Productive Simpson clonality was computed per sample as the square root of Simpson's diversity index over productive rearrangements. TCRdb holds this immuneACCESS table with in-frame rearrangements only. Some clones are missing; in checked studies, unresolved V genes explain under half, and the rest has no known cause. That table furnishes V, J and clone size, whereas the DNA furnished D and trimming. The sample data list under 250,000 clones, and 65% to 85% of these were observed just once. 4.3% of the sample is taken by the ten largest.

Participants in the prospective study were enrolled through a virtual design, were aged roughly 18 to 95 years, and lived in under 25 United States geographic areas. Cohort assignment in the prospective study relied on participant-reported clinical history from a screening survey and a study questionnaire. Mobile phlebotomists in the prospective study collected whole blood, serum and a nasopharyngeal or oropharyngeal swab from every participant. Additional blood draws and questionnaires over an approximately two-month period could optionally be provided by prospective study participants. Before DNA extraction, prospective study blood samples were shipped either frozen or at room temperature. V loses 5 bases at its end and J loses 5 bases; junction bases beyond the gene matches: 3. From a lookup of the germline V gene, CDR1 and CDR2 are MNHEY and SVGAGI. Including cysteine and phenylalanine, the CDR3 has 12 amino acids. The kept DNA is CDR3 alone, 36 bases in frame from the first base.

The source material was PBMCs or T cells enriched from blood (not recorded which). Recombination joined TRBV6-5 with TRBJ2-7, and TRBD1 matches 7 of the central bases. This clonotype was obtained from a young man with acute COVID-19. The encoded CDR3 is CASSRQGDEQYF. The DNA reads TGTGCCAGCAGTCGACAGGGTGACGAGCAGTACTTC.